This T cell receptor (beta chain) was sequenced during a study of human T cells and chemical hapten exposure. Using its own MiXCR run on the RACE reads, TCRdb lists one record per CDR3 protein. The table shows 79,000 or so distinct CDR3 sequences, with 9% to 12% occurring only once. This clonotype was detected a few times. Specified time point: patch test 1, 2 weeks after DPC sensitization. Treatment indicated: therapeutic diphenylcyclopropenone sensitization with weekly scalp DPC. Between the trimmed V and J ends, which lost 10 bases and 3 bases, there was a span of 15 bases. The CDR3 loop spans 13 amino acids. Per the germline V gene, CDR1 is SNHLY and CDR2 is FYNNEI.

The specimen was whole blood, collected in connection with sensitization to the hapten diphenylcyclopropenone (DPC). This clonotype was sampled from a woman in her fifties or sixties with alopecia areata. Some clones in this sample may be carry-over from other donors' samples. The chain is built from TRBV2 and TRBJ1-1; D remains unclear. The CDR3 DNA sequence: TGTGCCACCCTTCTAGGAAGGTACACTGAAGCTTTCTTT. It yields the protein CATLLGRYTEAFF.